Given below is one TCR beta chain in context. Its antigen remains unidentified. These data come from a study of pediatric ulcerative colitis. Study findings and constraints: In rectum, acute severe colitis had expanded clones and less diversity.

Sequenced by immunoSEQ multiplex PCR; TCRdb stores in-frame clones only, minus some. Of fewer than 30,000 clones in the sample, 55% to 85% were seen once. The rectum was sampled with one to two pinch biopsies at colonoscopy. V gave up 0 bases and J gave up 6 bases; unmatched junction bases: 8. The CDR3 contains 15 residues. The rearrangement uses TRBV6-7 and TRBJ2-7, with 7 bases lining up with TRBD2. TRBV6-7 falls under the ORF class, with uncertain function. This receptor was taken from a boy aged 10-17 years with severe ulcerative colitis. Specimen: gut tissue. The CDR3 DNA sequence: TGTGCCAGCAGTTACTCCGGCGGGAGAAGGAGCGAGCAGTACTTC. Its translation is CASSYSGGRRSEQYF.